Listed below are T cell receptor beta chains from one sample, sequenced in a study of T cell responses to AZD1222 COVID-19 vaccine. Repertoires were generated with immunoSEQ multiplex PCR, while TCRdb's copy carries only in-frame clones and drops some. The data contain 150,000 to 200,000 clones, 92% of them singletons. The sample in question was peripheral blood, obtained on day 0 of MenACWY control vaccination. The receptors shown here come from an adult in good health. CDR3s include the opening cysteine and the closing phenylalanine or tryptophan. The D gene is left open where the match is weak. The size of a clone is reported for some rows only, either as once, few or many, or as a class for expanded clones.

abundance: .; v_gene: TRBV5-1; j_gene: TRBJ2-7; d_gene: .; CDR3nt: TGCGCCAGCAGCTTGGGGGGATACGAGCAGTACTTC; CDR3aa: CASSLGGYEQYF
abundance: .; v_gene: TRBV5-1; j_gene: TRBJ2-3; d_gene: .; CDR3nt: TGCGCCAGCAGCTTGGTCCAGGGACCGACAGATACGCAGTATTTT; CDR3aa: CASSLVQGPTDTQYF
abundance: .; v_gene: TRBV21-1; j_gene: TRBJ2-7; d_gene: .; CDR3nt: TGTGCCAGCATCCCCGGGACAGGGCCCTACGAGCAGTACTTC; CDR3aa: CASIPGTGPYEQYF
abundance: .; v_gene: TRBV19; j_gene: TRBJ1-6; d_gene: .; CDR3nt: TGTGCCAGCGACACAGGGTACTCACCCCTCCACTTT; CDR3aa: CASDTGYSPLHF
abundance: .; v_gene: TRBV5-4; j_gene: TRBJ2-7; d_gene: TRBD1; CDR3nt: TGTGCCAGCAGCTTGGAGGGACAGGGAAGCGAGCAGTACTTC; CDR3aa: CASSLEGQGSEQYF
abundance: .; v_gene: TRBV4-3; j_gene: TRBJ2-7; d_gene: .; CDR3nt: TGCGCCAGCAGCCAAGATCGGGGCCCCTACGAGCAGTACTTC; CDR3aa: CASSQDRGPYEQYF
abundance: .; v_gene: TRBV9; j_gene: TRBJ1-4; d_gene: .; CDR3nt: TGTGCCAGCAGCGTAGAAGGCGGGCAGAATAATGAAAAACTGTTTTTT; CDR3aa: CASSVEGGQNNEKLFF
abundance: .; v_gene: TRBV11-2; j_gene: TRBJ2-5; d_gene: TRBD2; CDR3nt: TGTGCCAGCAGCTTCCCCTCGGGCAAGACTAGCGACCAAGAGACCCAGTACTTC; CDR3aa: CASSFPSGKTSDQETQYF
abundance: .; v_gene: TRBV9; j_gene: TRBJ2-1; d_gene: .; CDR3nt: TGTGCCAGCAGCGACAGGGGGGGAAACCTTTACAATGAGCAGTTCTTC; CDR3aa: CASSDRGGNLYNEQFF
abundance: once; v_gene: TRBV27; j_gene: TRBJ2-1; d_gene: TRBD1; CDR3nt: TGTGCCAGCAGTTCCCGGTTTGGACAGGGGCCCTCCAATGAGCAGTTCTTC; CDR3aa: CASSSRFGQGPSNEQFF